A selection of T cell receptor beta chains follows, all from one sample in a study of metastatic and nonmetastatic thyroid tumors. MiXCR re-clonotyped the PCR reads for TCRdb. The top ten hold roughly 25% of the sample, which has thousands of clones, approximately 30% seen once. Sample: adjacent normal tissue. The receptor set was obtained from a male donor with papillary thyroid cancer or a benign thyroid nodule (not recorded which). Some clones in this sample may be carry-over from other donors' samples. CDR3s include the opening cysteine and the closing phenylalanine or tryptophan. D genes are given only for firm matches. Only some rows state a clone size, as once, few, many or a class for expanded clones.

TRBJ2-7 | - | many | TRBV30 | CAWSLGLRGYEQYF | TGTGCCTGGAGTTTGGGCCTCAGAGGCTACGAGCAGTACTTC
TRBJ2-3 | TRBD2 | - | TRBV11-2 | CASSSGTSRTDTQYF | TGTGCCAGCAGCTCAGGGACTAGCCGCACAGATACGCAGTATTTT
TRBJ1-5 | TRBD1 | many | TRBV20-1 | CSARVGDRGFDQPQHF | TGCAGTGCTAGAGTGGGGGACAGGGGTTTCGATCAGCCCCAGCATTTT
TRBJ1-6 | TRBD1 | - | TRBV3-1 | CASSQGTGDSPLHF | TGTGCCAGCAGCCAAGGGACAGGGGATTCACCCCTCCACTTT
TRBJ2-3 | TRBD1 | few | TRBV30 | CAWETGLGTDTQYF | TGTGCCTGGGAGACAGGGTTGGGGACAGATACGCAGTATTTT
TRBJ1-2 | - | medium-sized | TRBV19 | CASSARRQSNYGYTF | TGTGCCAGTAGTGCACGACGACAGTCTAACTATGGCTACACCTTC
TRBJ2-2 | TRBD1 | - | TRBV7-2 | CASSLQGANTGELFF | TGTGCCAGCAGCTTACAGGGGGCGAACACCGGGGAGCTGTTTTTT
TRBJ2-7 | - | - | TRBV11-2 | CASSLDSGHHYEQYF | TGTGCCAGCAGCTTAGATAGTGGACACCACTACGAGCAGTACTTC
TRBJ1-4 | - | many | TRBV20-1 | CSAGFNEKLFF | TGCAGTGCCGGGTTTAACGAAAAACTGTTTTTT
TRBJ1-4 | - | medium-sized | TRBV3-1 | CASSPSTSQKLFF | TGTGCCAGCAGCCCATCGACAAGCCAAAAACTGTTTTTT
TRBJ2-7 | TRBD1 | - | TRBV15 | CATSREPGQGSYEQYF | TGTGCCACCAGCAGAGAGCCGGGACAGGGGTCCTACGAGCAGTACTTC
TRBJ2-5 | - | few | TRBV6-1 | CASSSIRGAQETQYF | TGTGCCAGCAGTTCTATTCGGGGGGCCCAAGAGACCCAGTACTTC
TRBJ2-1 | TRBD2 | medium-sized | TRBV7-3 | CASSTSGGAMNEQFF | TGTGCCAGCAGCACAAGCGGGGGGGCCATGAATGAGCAGTTCTTC
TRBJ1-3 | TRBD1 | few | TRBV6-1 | CASRTGSSGNTIYF | TGTGCCAGCAGGACAGGGTCCTCTGGAAACACCATATATTTT
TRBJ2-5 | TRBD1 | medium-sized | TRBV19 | CASSTTGGFETQYF | TGTGCCAGTAGTACGACAGGGGGCTTTGAGACCCAGTACTTC
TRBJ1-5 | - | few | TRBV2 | CASSLGNWHQPQHF | TGTGCCAGCAGTTTGGGGAACTGGCATCAGCCCCAGCATTTT
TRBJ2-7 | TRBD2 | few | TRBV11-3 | CASSLGRGTSGLEQYF | TGTGCCAGCAGCTTAGGGAGAGGGACTAGCGGACTGGAGCAGTACTTC
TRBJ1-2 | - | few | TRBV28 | CASTNWFRDGYTF | TGTGCCAGCACCAACTGGTTCCGAGATGGCTACACCTTC
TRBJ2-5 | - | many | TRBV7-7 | CASSKLVSGTQYF | TGTGCTAGCAGCAAGCTAGTGTCTGGGACCCAGTACTTC
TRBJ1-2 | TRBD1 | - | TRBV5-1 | CASSGRTGDRGYTF | TGCGCCAGCAGCGGTAGGACAGGGGACCGTGGCTACACCTTC
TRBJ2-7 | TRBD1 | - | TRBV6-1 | CASSELGGTGGGRNEQYF | TGTGCCAGCAGTGAATTGGGTGGGACAGGCGGCGGTAGAAACGAGCAGTACTTC
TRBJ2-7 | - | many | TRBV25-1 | CASSEYLGPGRGEQYF | TGTGCCAGCAGTGAATATTTGGGACCGGGTAGGGGCGAGCAGTACTTC
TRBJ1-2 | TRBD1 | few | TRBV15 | CATSRNPGTGVVGYTF | TGTGCCACCAGCAGAAACCCCGGGACAGGGGTTGTCGGCTACACCTTC
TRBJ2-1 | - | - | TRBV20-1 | CSASWWRVYNEQFF | TGCAGTGCTAGTTGGTGGCGGGTGTACAATGAGCAGTTCTTC